These 30 T cell receptor beta chains were all obtained from the same sample, sequenced in a study of T cells in Graves' hyperthyroidism and ophthalmopathy (dated by TCRdb to about 2019). The library was prepared using multiplex PCR. TCRdb names Illumina HiSeq 2000 as the instrument used. The TCR beta CDR3 regions were amplified from the RNA transcripts. For the first round of RT-PCR on the TCR CDR3, the HTBI primer set was used together with the Qiagen OneStep RT-PCR kit. In TCRdb, the public reads were trimmed at Q25 with fastp and aligned with MiXCR, with productive beta chains retained. Every CDR3 protein is listed once, alongside the most common genes and DNA of its rows. Counted in this sample were roughly 180,000 distinct CDR3 sequences; 15% to 20% of them appeared once. Of the sample, roughly 30% is held by the ten largest clones. The sequencing sample was made of blood. These receptors originate from a woman in her forties or fifties with Graves' hyperthyroidism.

This clonotype was seen repeatedly, ten times or more. V gene TRBV10-2 combines with J gene TRBJ2-3; tentatively, D is TRBD1 (6 bases). The germline CDR1 and CDR2 sequences are WSHSY and SAAADI. This CDR3 has 16 residues. Trimming cost V 4 bases and J 0 bases, with 14 bases left between them. Here the CDR3 DNA reads TGCGCCAGCAGTGCGAACAGGGTGCTTAGCACAGATACGCAGTATTTT. Translation: CASSANRVLSTDTQYF.

This clonotype came up many times. The CDR3 does not end in the conserved phenylalanine or tryptophan, so this is likely a read error. The V gene is TRBV7-2, the J gene TRBJ1-2; tentative D call: TRBD1 (6 bases). Trimming removed 5 bases from V and 8 bases from J, with 12 bases in between. The length of the CDR3 is 12 residues. Germline-derived CDR1 and CDR2 are SGHTA and FQGNSA. CDR3 amino acids: CASSTTGLGYTL. CDR3 DNA: TGTGCCAGCAGCACCACAGGGTTAGGCTACACCCTC.

This clonotype appeared many times. This chain links TRBV2 with TRBJ1-5; a possible D gene is TRBD1 (5 bases). V lost 6 bases and J lost 6, with 9 bases in between. This CDR3 comprises 12 residues. Germline V CDR1 and CDR2: SNHLY, FYNNEI. The CDR3 reads CASRHGGQPQHF. The CDR3 nucleotides are TGTGCCAGCAGGCACGGGGGTCAGCCCCAGCATTTT.

This clonotype was detected a few times. The chain recombines TRBV6-1 with TRBJ1-1; D is uncertain. V lost 6 bases to trimming and J lost 3 bases, with 11 bases between them. CDR1 is MNHNS and CDR2 is SASEGT in the germline V gene. The CDR3 spans 13 residues. The CDR3 is CASRVGGDTEAFF. The CDR3 coding sequence is TGTGCCAGCAGGGTGGGTGGTGACACTGAAGCTTTCTTT.

This clonotype was detected only a few times. Just one base apart from a much larger clone, this may be a read error. V gene TRBV6-2 or TRBV6-3 combines with J gene TRBJ1-1; D is unclear. The CDR3 loop spans 15 amino acids. V was clipped by 4 bases and J by 2 bases, with 14 bases between them. Germline V gene data show CDR1 as MNHEY and CDR2 as SVGEGT. The CDR3 sequence: CASSCSRVGNTEAFF. Here the CDR3 DNA reads TGTGCCAGCAGTTGCTCGAGGGTGGGAAACACTGAAGCTTTCTTT.

This clonotype was seen once. The chain employs TRBV20-1 and TRBJ2-7; 10 bases match TRBD1. The CDR3 runs 14 residues. V dropped 4 bases and J dropped 7; count of bases not matched to a gene: 10. Germline V gives CDR1 DFQATT, CDR2 SNEGSKA (reference sequence). CDR3 protein: CSAIVGTGVGEQYF. CDR3 bases: TGCAGTGCTATAGTCGGGACAGGGGTTGGGGAGCAGTACTTC.

This clonotype was picked up many times. The chain has TRBV29-1 and TRBJ1-1, with 8 bases matching TRBD1. The germline gives CDR1 SQVTM, CDR2 ANQGSEA. The CDR3 runs 14 residues. The V and J ends lost 6 bases and 1 base, in that order; junction bases with no gene match: 7. CDR3 bases: TGCAGCGTCGCCAAAGGACAGGGGAACACTGAAGCTTTCTTT. Amino acid sequence: CSVAKGQGNTEAFF.

This clonotype was recorded at least ten times. The genes are TRBV14 and TRBJ1-1; D is undetermined. Trimming removed 4 bases from V and 1 base from J, with 7 bases in between. The V gene's germline CDR1 is SGHDN and CDR2 FVKESK. The CDR3 is made up of 13 amino acids. The CDR3 DNA is TGTGCCAGCAGCCGACTAAAGAACACTGAAGCTTTCTTT. It specifies CASSRLKNTEAFF.

There are many counts of this clonotype. The gene calls are TRBV29-1 and TRBJ1-1; the D is unclear. V shed 7 bases and J shed 3 bases, with 6 bases lying between them. The CDR3 is 10 residues long. Germline V gene lookup returns CDR1 SQVTM and CDR2 ANQGSEA. The DNA of the CDR3 is TGCAGCGCCCAGGACACTGAAGCTTTCTTT. Its protein product is CSAQDTEAFF.

With regard to this clonotype: A much larger clone sits a single nucleotide away, making a read error possible. The genes are TRBV6-1 and TRBJ1-4; D not certain. Looked up from germline, CDR1 is MNHNS and CDR2 is SASEGT. The CDR3 is made up of 13 amino acids. The chain's CDR3 is CASNPTWGEKLCF. Here the CDR3 DNA reads TGTGCCAGCAACCCGACTTGGGGTGAAAAACTGTGTTTT.

This clonotype was counted many times. The J gene is TRBJ1-2, the V gene TRBV7-2; no reliable D call. Germline V CDR1 and CDR2: SGHTA, FQGNSA. V dropped 3 bases and J dropped 4 bases, with 6 bases sitting between them. The CDR3 runs 12 residues. The CDR3 DNA follows: TGTGCCAGCAGCTTTCGGGGCTATGGCTACACCTTC. This sequence encodes CASSFRGYGYTF.

This chain joins TRBV18 and TRBJ1-2; tentative D call: TRBD1 (5 bases). This CDR3 region has 14 residues. Trimming shortened V by 4 bases and J by 5 bases, and 14 bases separated the two germline ends. Looked up from germline, CDR1 is KGHSH and CDR2 is LQKENI. Here the CDR3 reads CASSLQVSVYGYTF. The CDR3 DNA is TGTGCCAGCTCACTACAGGTCTCGGTTTATGGCTACACCTTC. The full variable domain, in which reference TRBV18 and TRBJ1-2 provide the parts outside the CDR3, is NAGVMQNPRHLVRRRGQEARLRCSPMKGHSHVYWYRQLPEEGLKFMVYLQKENIIDESGMPKERFSAEFPKEGPSILRIQQVVRGDSAAYFCASSLQVSVYGYTFGSGTRLTVV.

This clonotype was counted once. The chain links TRBV2 to TRBJ2-1; 12 nucleotides line up with TRBD2. The ends lost 5 bases at V and 3 bases at J; junction bases unmatched: 8. The CDR3 runs to 17 residues. Germline V gene sequence: CDR1 SNHLY, CDR2 FYNNEI. This CDR3 reads CASSFNPTSGGYNEQFF. DNA for the CDR3: TGTGCCAGCAGTTTCAACCCGACTAGCGGGGGCTACAATGAGCAGTTCTTC.

In its sample, this clonotype was seen a few times. V usage is TRBV19 and J usage is TRBJ1-2, with D unclear. Trimming pared 8 bases from V and 8 bases from J, leaving 12 bases between. The germline V gene has CDR1 LNHDA and CDR2 SQIVND (reference sequence). CDR3 length: 11 amino acids. CDR3 loop: CASGEEYGYTF. The CDR3 nucleotides read TGTGCCAGTGGGGAAGAGTACGGCTACACCTTC.

The V call is TRBV6-1, the J call TRBJ1-1, with D maybe TRBD1 (6 bases). Trimming removed 8 bases from V and 1 base from J, with 14 bases in between. Germline V gene sequence: CDR1 MNHNS, CDR2 SASEGT. The CDR3 is 14 residues long. CDR3 nucleotides: TGTGCCAGCCTGGCAGGGGCGTCGAACACTGAAGCTTTCTTT. It codes for CASLAGASNTEAFF.

This clonotype was detected ten times or more. The chain links TRBV11-3 to TRBJ2-1, with 9 bases fitting TRBD1. After removal of 5 bases from V and 8 bases from J, the junction contained 4 bases not matched to a gene. The germline CDR1 and CDR2 sequences are SGHNT and YENEEA. The CDR3 contains 13 residues. CDR3 loop: CASSTNRGHEQFF. As DNA, the CDR3 is TGTGCCAGCAGCACAAACAGGGGGCATGAGCAGTTCTTC.

In this sample, this clonotype turned up many times. This chain links TRBV28 with TRBJ1-1, with D unresolved. Trimming cost V 6 bases and J 5 bases, with 7 bases left between them. Per the germline V gene, CDR1 is MDHEN and CDR2 is SYDVKM. The CDR3 spans 11 residues. Here the CDR3 DNA reads TGTGCCAGCAGCCGGGTGACTGAAGCTTTCTTT. Translation: CASSRVTEAFF.

This clonotype was observed a few times. CDR3 DNA sequence: TGTGCCAGCAGTGACCAGGGGGGAGATACGCAGTATTTT. As protein: CASSDQGGDTQYF. The genes are TRBV6-1 and TRBJ2-3; tentatively, D is TRBD1 (7 bases). Trimming took 3 bases from V and 5 from J, leaving 9 bases between them. The germline gives CDR1 MNHNS, CDR2 SASEGT. This CDR3 is 13 amino acids long.

This clonotype was detected ten times or more. The genes are TRBV10-3 and TRBJ2-5; 9 nucleotides line up with TRBD1. The trim removed 5 bases at V and 5 bases at J, leaving 9 bases unmatched. CDR1 is ENHRY and CDR2 is SYGVKD in the germline V gene. This CDR3 has 15 residues. CDR3 DNA: TGTGCCATCAGTCAAGGGACAGGGCAGTACGAGACCCAGTACTTC. The encoded protein is CAISQGTGQYETQYF.

This clonotype was seen repeatedly, ten times or more. The J gene is TRBJ2-5, the V gene TRBV3-1, with D possibly being TRBD1 (5 bases). This CDR3 comprises 13 residues. Germline lookup yields CDR1 LGHDT and CDR2 YNNKEL (reference sequence). V was pared by 4 bases and J by 7 bases, with 13 bases between. The CDR3 region has the DNA TGTGCCAGCAGCCCCGACTTAACAGGGACCCAGTACTTC. It encodes CASSPDLTGTQYF.

V gene TRBV11-1 combines with J gene TRBJ2-3; the D gene is possibly TRBD2 (6 bases). V was pared by 1 base and J by 2 bases, with 13 bases between. Germline V CDR1 and CDR2: SGHAT, FQDESV (reference sequence). There are 16 residues in the CDR3. CDR3 in amino acids: CASSLGPGTYTDTQYF. The DNA for the CDR3 is TGTGCCAGCAGCTTAGGACCCGGGACTTACACAGATACGCAGTATTTT. Looking up the rest from reference TRBV11-1 and TRBJ2-3 gives the full variable domain: EAEVAQSPRYKITEKSQAVAFWCDPISGHATLYWYRQILGQGPELLVQFQDESVVDDSQLPKDRFSAERLKGVDSTLKIQPAELGDSAMYLCASSLGPGTYTDTQYFGPGTRLTVL.

This clonotype was counted ten times or more. The chain joins TRBV2 to TRBJ1-1; 7 bases agree with TRBD1. The CDR3 is 13 amino acids. Trimming took 9 bases from V and 10 from J; bases not matched to a gene: 14. CDR1 is SNHLY and CDR2 is FYNNEI in the germline V gene. CDR3 in DNA: TGTGCCAGAGGGACAGCGACCCCACCTATAGCTTTCTTT. Protein product: CARGTATPPIAFF.

The chain carries TRBV9 and TRBJ2-7; 10 positions agree with TRBD2. This CDR3 has 15 residues. Germline V CDR1 and CDR2: SGDLS, YYNGEE. V was clipped by 3 bases and J by 2 bases; unmatched bases: 5. The CDR3 DNA reads TGTGCCAGCAGCGCTAGCGGGAGCGGGACCTACGAGCAGTACTTC. Its protein is CASSASGSGTYEQYF.

Ten or more counts support this clonotype. The genes are TRBV6-1 and TRBJ1-4, with D maybe TRBD1 (5 bases). Trimming took off 8 bases at V and 4 bases at J, with 14 bases between the two ends. The CDR3 sequence is 14 residues long. Per the germline V gene, CDR1 is MNHNS and CDR2 is SASEGT. The CDR3 loop is CASHPGTFNEKLFF. The DNA of the CDR3 is TGTGCCAGCCACCCGGGGACCTTTAATGAAAAACTGTTTTTT.

This clonotype was recorded at least ten times. V is TRBV5-1 and J is TRBJ2-2; 8 bases are a match to TRBD1. The CDR3 is 13 amino acids. The germline CDR1 and CDR2 sequences are SGHRS and YFSETQ. Trimming at V came to 3 bases and at J to 13 bases, leaving 8 bases not matched to a gene. CDR3 loop: CASSSPRDRRLFF. The CDR3 nucleotides read TGCGCCAGCAGCTCCCCCCGGGACAGGAGGCTGTTTTTT.

This clonotype has a count of ten or more. The chain joins TRBV20-1 to TRBJ2-4; 9 bases map to TRBD1. The CDR3 totals 13 residues. J was trimmed by 4 bases and V by 3 bases; bases with no gene match: 1. Germline V CDR1 and CDR2: DFQATT, SNEGSKA (reference sequence). CDR3: CSARTGGKNIQYF. Here the CDR3 DNA reads TGCAGTGCTAGGACAGGGGGAAAAAACATTCAGTACTTC.

This clonotype was detected ten times or more. This chain joins TRBV19 and TRBJ1-2; D gene ambiguous. Germline V gene lookup returns CDR1 LNHDA and CDR2 SQIVND (reference sequence). This CDR3 region has 12 residues. V was shortened by 5 bases and J by 4 bases, with 8 bases between the two germline ends. CDR3: CASSGQVYGYTF. The CDR3 DNA is TGTGCCAGTAGTGGGCAGGTCTATGGCTACACCTTC.

The V call is TRBV6-2 or TRBV6-3, the J call TRBJ2-7; unclear D gene. CDR1 and CDR2 (germline): MNHEY, SVGEGT. The CDR3 sequence is 14 residues long. V lost 0 bases and J lost 3, with 9 bases in between. CDR3 in DNA: TGTGCCAGCAGTTACTCGGTGCCGTACTACGAGCAGTACTTC. This translates into CASSYSVPYYEQYF.

This clonotype was seen ten or more times. The chain has TRBV20-1 and TRBJ1-1, with a possible D match to TRBD1 (5 bases). Trimming removed 5 bases from V and 5 bases from J, with 21 bases in between. This CDR3 is 15 amino acids long. From germline, CDR1 is DFQATT and CDR2 SNEGSKA (reference sequence). In DNA form, the CDR3 reads TGCAGTGCTCCGGGGGAGGGTGGCCTGGGGACTGAAGCTTTCTTT. Protein product: CSAPGEGGLGTEAFF.

This clonotype was recorded a few times. The chain has TRBV6-1 and TRBJ2-2; the match to TRBD1 covers 9 bases. CDR1 and CDR2 (germline): MNHNS, SASEGT. The V gene end was trimmed by 5 bases and the J gene end by 6 bases; junction bases not matched to a gene: 10. The CDR3 runs to 16 residues. CDR3 DNA sequence: TGTGCCAGCAGTTTGCGGGGACAGGGCTGGGCCGGGGAGCTGTTTTTT. Amino acid sequence: CASSLRGQGWAGELFF.